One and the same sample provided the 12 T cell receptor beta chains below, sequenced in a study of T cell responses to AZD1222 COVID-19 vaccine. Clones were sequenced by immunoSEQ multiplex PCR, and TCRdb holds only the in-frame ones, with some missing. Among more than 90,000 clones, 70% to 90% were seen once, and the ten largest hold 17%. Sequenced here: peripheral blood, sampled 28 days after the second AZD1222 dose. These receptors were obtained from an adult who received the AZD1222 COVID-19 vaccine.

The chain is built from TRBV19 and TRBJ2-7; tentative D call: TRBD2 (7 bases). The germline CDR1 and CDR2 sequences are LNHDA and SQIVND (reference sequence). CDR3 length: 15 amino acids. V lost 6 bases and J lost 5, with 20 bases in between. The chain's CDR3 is CASSLRGGDPHEQYF. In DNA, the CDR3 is TGTGCCAGTAGCCTACGAGGGGGGGACCCCCACGAGCAGTACTTC. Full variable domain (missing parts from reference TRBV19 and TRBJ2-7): DGGITQSPKYLFRKEGQNVTLSCEQNLNHDAMYWYRQDPGQGLRLIYYSQIVNDFQKGDIAEGYSVSREKKESFPLTVTSAQKNPTAFYLCASSLRGGDPHEQYFGPGTRLTVT.

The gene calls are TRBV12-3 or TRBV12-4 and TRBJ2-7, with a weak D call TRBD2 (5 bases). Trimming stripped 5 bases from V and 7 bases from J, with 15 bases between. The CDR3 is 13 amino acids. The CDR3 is CASSGMAGWEQYF. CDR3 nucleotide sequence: TGTGCCAGCAGTGGGATGGCGGGTTGGGAGCAGTACTTC.

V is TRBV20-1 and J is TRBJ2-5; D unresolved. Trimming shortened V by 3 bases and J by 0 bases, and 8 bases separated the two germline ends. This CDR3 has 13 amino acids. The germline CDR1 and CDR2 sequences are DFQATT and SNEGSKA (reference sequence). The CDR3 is CSASSWYQETQYF. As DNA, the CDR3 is TGCAGTGCTAGTTCCTGGTACCAAGAGACCCAGTACTTC.

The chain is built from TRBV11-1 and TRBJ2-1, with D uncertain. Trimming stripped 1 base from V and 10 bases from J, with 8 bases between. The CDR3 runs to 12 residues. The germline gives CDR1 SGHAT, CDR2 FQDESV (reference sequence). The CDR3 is CASSLVEEEQFF. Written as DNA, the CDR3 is TGTGCCAGCAGCTTAGTCGAGGAAGAGCAGTTCTTC.

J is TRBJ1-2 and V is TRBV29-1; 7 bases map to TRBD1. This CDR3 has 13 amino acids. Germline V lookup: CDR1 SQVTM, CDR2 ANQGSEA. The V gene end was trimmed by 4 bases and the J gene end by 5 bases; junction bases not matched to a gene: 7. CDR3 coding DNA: TGCAGCGTTGTAGGGGACAGAATTTATGGCTACACCTTC. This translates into CSVVGDRIYGYTF.

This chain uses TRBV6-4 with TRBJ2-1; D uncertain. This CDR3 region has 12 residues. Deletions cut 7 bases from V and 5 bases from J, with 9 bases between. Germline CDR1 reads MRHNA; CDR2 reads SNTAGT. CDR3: CASTLMNNEQFF. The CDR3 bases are TGTGCCAGCACTTTAATGAACAATGAGCAGTTCTTC.

CDR3 bases: TGTGCCAGCAGTGACGAGGGGGCGGGTATACAGTTCTTC. Its protein product is CASSDEGAGIQFF. The chain recombines TRBV6-4 with TRBJ2-1, with 7 positions matching TRBD1. CDR3 length: 13 amino acids. The trim removed 2 bases at V and 13 bases at J, leaving 8 bases unmatched. From germline, CDR1 is MRHNA and CDR2 SNTAGT.

The chain's CDR3 is CASSLRGQQFF. Here the CDR3 DNA reads TGTGCCAGCAGTTTGAGGGGACAGCAGTTCTTC. V usage is TRBV12-3 or TRBV12-4 and J usage is TRBJ2-1; D may correspond to TRBD1 or TRBD2 (5 bases each). Trimming took 3 bases from V and 11 from J, leaving 8 bases between them. CDR3 length equals 11 residues.

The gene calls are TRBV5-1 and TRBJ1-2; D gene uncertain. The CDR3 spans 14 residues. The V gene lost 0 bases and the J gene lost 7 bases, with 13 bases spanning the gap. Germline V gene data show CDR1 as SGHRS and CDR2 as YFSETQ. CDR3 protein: CASSLEPTLGGYTF. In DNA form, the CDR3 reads TGCGCCAGCAGCTTGGAGCCTACCCTCGGTGGCTACACCTTC.

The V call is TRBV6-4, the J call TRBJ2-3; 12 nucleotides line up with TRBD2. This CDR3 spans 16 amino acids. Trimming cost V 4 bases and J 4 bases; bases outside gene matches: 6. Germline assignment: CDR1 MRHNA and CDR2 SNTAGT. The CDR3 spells CASSGSLAGGPDTQYF. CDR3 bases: TGTGCCAGCAGTGGCTCCCTAGCGGGAGGGCCAGATACGCAGTATTTT.

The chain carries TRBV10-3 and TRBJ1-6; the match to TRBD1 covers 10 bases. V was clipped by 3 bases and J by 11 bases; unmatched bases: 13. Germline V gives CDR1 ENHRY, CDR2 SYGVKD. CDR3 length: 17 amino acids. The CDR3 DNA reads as TGTGCCATCAGTGAACCGGGACAGGGGCTTTCCAAGGCACCCCTCCACTTT. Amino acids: CAISEPGQGLSKAPLHF.

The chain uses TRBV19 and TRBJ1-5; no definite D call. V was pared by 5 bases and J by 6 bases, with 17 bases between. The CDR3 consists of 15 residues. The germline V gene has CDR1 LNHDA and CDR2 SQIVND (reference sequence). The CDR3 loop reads CASSLRASETQPQHF. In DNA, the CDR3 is TGTGCCAGTAGTTTACGGGCCTCTGAAACTCAGCCCCAGCATTTT.